This is a list of T cell receptor beta chains from one sample in a study of Tregs in tolerant kidney transplant recipients. These receptors have no known antigen. Assay used: immunoSEQ multiplex PCR; TCRdb lists only in-frame clones, some missing. The table lists around 16,000 clones, 61% of them singletons. Sequencing was performed on Tregs from blood cultured with allogeneic cells. These receptors were taken from a human donor in good health. The CDR3 runs from the conserved cysteine through the conserved F or W. D genes are given only for firm matches. Not every row has a clone size; where given, it reads once, few, many or a size class.

.	TRBV7-9	.	TRBJ2-4	TGTGCCAGCAGCGTAGCGGAGAGTGGCATTCAGTACTTC	CASSVAESGIQYF
TRBD2	TRBV7-2	.	TRBJ2-3	TGTGCCAGCAGCTTATTGGGCGACGGGAGGGCCGGAGATACGCAGTATTTT	CASSLLGDGRAGDTQYF
TRBD1	TRBV30	many	TRBJ2-7	TGTGCCTGGAGACCGGGCGGGGGACAGGGGGTCTACGAGCAGTACTTC	CAWRPGGGQGVYEQYF
.	TRBV6-1	.	TRBJ2-3	TGTGCCAGCTCCCGGGGTGCGGGAGATACGCAGTATTTT	CASSRGAGDTQYF
.	TRBV7-2	medium-sized	TRBJ1-6	TGTGCCAGCAGCGACGCCGGAAGTAGCAATTCACCCCTCCACTTT	CASSDAGSSNSPLHF
.	TRBV2	once	TRBJ2-3	TGTGCCAGCACCCAACTCCCTAAAGATACGCAGTATTTT	CASTQLPKDTQYF
TRBD1	TRBV6-6	.	TRBJ1-2	TGTGCCAGCACCAGGACAGGCGGGGGCTACACCTTC	CASTRTGGGYTF
.	TRBV25-1	.	TRBJ2-1	TGTGCCAGCAGCGGGTGGAATGAGCAGTTCTTC	CASSGWNEQFF
.	TRBV18	.	TRBJ1-3	TGTGCCAGCTCACCATATAGCTCGGGATCCCCCACCTCTGGAAACACCATATATTTT	CASSPYSSGSPTSGNTIYF
TRBD2	TRBV5-1	.	TRBJ2-2	TGCGCCAGCAGCGGTAGCGGGAGGAACACCGGGGAGCTGTTTTTT	CASSGSGRNTGELFF
.	TRBV11-2	.	TRBJ2-7	TGTGCCAGCAGCCCTCCGTGGCAGGGAATGAGGGAGCAGTACTTC	CASSPPWQGMREQYF
.	TRBV20-1	.	TRBJ1-1	TGCAGTGCTAGGGAAGGGACTGAAGCTTTCTTT	CSAREGTEAFF
.	TRBV11-3	few	TRBJ1-1	TGTGCCAGCAGCTTCGTGGCGGGAGGAGGAACTTCCGTGGGGGCTTTCTTT	CASSFVAGGGTSVGAFF
.	TRBV7-2	few	TRBJ1-5	TGTGCCAGCAGCTTAGGTTCTACCCGGGAGCAGCCCCAGCATTTT	CASSLGSTREQPQHF